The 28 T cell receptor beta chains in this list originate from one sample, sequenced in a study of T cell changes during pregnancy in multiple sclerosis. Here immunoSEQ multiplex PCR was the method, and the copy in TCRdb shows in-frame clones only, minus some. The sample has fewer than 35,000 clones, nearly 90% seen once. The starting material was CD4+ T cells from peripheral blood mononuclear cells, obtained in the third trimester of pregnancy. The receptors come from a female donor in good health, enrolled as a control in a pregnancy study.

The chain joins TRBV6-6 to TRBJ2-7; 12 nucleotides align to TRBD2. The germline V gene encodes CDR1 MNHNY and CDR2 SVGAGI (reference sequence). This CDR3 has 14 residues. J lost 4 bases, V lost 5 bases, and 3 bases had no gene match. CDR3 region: CASSRTSGVYEQYF. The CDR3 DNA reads TGTGCCAGCAGTCGGACTAGCGGGGTGTACGAGCAGTACTTC.

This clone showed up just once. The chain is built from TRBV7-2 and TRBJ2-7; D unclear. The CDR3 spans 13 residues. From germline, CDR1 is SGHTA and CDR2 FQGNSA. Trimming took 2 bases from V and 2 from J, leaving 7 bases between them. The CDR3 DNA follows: TGTGCCAGCAGCTTACTGTCAGCCTACGAGCAGTACTTC. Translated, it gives CASSLLSAYEQYF.

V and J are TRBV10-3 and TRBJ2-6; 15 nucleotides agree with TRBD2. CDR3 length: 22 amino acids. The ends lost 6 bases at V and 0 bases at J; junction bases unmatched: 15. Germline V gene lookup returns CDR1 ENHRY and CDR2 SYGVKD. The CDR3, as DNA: TGTGCCATCAGCGGGGGACTAGCGGGAGGTCCCACTTTAACCTCTGGGGCCAACGTCCTGACTTTC. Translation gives CAISGGLAGGPTLTSGANVLTF.

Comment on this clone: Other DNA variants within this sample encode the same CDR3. Written as DNA, the CDR3 is TGCGCCAGCAGTGGACAGGGTAACAATCAGCCCCAGCATTTT. It specifies CASSGQGNNQPQHF. The chain uses TRBV10-2 and TRBJ1-5; 7 nucleotides match TRBD1. The trim removed 4 bases at V and 3 bases at J, leaving 3 bases unmatched. CDR1 and CDR2 (germline): WSHSY, SAAADI. This CDR3 spans 14 amino acids.

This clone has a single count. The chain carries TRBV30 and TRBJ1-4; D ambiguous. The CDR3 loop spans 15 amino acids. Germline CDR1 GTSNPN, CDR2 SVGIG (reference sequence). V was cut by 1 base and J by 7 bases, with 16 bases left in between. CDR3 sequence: CAWSEFETRREKLFF. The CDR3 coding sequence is TGTGCCTGGAGTGAATTTGAGACAAGGCGTGAAAAACTGTTTTTT.

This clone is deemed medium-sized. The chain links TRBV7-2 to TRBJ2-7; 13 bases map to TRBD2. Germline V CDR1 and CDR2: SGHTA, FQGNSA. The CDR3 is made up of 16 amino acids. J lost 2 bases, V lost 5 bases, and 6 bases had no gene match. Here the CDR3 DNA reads TGTGCCAGCAGCCCCAGTGGGACTAGCGGGACCTACGAGCAGTACTTC. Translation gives CASSPSGTSGTYEQYF.

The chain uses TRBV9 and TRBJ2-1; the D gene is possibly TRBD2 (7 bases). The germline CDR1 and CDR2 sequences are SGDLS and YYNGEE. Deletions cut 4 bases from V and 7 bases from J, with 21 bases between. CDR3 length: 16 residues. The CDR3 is CASSPHLRGGANEQFF. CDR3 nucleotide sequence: TGTGCCAGCAGCCCCCACCTAAGGGGGGGGGCAAATGAGCAGTTCTTC.

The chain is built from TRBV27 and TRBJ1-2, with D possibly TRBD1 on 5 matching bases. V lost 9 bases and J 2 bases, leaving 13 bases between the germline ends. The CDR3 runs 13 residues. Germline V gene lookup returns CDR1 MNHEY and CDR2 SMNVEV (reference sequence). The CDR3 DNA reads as TGTGCCAGTGGCCGGGCAGGGAACTATGGCTACACCTTC. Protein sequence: CASGRAGNYGYTF.

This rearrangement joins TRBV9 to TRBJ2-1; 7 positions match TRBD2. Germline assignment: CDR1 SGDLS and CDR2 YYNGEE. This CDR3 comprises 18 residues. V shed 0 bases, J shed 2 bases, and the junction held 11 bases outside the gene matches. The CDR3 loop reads CASSVVLEASGPYNEQFF. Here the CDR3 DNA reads TGTGCCAGCAGCGTAGTATTGGAGGCTAGCGGACCCTACAATGAGCAGTTCTTC.

CDR3 bases: TGTGCCAGTACCGACAGGGGCGCTCAGCCCCAGCATTTT. Translating gives CASTDRGAQPQHF. This sequence joins TRBV19 and TRBJ1-5; 8 bases fit TRBD1. The trim removed 7 bases at V and 6 bases at J, leaving 5 bases unmatched. The CDR3 consists of 13 residues. Germline-derived CDR1 and CDR2 are LNHDA and SQIVND (reference sequence).

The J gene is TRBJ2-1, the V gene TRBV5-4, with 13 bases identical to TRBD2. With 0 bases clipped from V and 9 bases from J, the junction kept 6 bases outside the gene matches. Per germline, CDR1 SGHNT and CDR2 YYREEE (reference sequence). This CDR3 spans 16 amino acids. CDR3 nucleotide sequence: TGTGCCAGCAGCTTGGCACTAGCGGGGGGGATAGGTGAGCAGTTCTTC. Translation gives CASSLALAGGIGEQFF.

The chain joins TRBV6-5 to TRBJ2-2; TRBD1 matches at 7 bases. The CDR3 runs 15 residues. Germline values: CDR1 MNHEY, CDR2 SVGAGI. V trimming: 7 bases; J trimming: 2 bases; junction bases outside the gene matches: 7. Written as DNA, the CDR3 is TGTGCCAGCACCCCCGACAGGGTAAACACCGGGGAGCTGTTTTTT. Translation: CASTPDRVNTGELFF.

CDR3 sequence: CASRETSVGKSYEQYF. CDR3 in DNA: TGTGCCAGCAGAGAAACTAGTGTGGGAAAATCCTACGAGCAGTACTTC. The chain has TRBV6-4 and TRBJ2-7; D is possibly TRBD2 (5 bases). Trimming removed 6 bases from V and 1 base from J, with 19 bases in between. The CDR3 covers 16 residues. Per the germline V gene, CDR1 is MRHNA and CDR2 is SNTAGT.

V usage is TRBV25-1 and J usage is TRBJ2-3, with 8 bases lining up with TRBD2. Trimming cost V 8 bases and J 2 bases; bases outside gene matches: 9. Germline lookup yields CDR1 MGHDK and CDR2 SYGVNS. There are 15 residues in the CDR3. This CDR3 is CASGRQRGHTDTQYF. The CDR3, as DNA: TGTGCCAGCGGACGACAGCGGGGGCACACAGATACGCAGTATTTT.

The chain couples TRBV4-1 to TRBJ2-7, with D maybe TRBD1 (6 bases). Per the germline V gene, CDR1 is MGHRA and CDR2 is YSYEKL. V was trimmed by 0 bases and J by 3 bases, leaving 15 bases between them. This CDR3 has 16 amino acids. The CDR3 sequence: CASSQDSRQGFYEQYF. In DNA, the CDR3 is TGCGCCAGCAGCCAAGATTCGCGGCAGGGGTTCTACGAGCAGTACTTC.

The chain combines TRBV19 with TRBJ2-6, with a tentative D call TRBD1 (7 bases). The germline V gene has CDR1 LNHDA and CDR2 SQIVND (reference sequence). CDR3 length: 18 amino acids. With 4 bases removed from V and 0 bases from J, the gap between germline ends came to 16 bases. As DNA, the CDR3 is TGTGCCAGTAGTACTCAGACAGGGACTCGCTCTGGGGCCAACGTCCTGACTTTC. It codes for CASSTQTGTRSGANVLTF.

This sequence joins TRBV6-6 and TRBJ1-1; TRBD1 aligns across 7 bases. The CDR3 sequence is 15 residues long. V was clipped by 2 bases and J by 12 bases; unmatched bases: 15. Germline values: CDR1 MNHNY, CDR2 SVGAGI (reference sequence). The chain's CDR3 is CASSYPPRFTGASFF. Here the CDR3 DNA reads TGTGCCAGCAGTTACCCACCAAGGTTTACAGGGGCATCTTTCTTT.

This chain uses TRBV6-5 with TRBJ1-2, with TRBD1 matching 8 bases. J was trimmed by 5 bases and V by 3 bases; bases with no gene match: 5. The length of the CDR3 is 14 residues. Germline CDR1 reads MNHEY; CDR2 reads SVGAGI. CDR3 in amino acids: CASSYRGQGYGYTF. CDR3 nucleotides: TGTGCCAGCAGTTATCGCGGACAGGGTTATGGCTACACCTTC.

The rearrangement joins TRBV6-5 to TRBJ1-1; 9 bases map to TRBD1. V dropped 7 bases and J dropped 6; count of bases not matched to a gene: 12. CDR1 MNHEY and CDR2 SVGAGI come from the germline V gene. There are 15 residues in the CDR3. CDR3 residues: CASTPPGTGHAEAFF. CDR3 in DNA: TGTGCCAGCACCCCCCCCGGGACAGGGCACGCTGAAGCTTTCTTT.

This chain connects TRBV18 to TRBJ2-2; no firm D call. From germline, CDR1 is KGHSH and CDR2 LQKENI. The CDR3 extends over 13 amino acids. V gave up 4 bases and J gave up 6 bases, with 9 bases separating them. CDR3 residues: CASSLKEPGELFF. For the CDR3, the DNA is TGTGCCAGCTCACTTAAAGAGCCCGGGGAGCTGTTTTTT.

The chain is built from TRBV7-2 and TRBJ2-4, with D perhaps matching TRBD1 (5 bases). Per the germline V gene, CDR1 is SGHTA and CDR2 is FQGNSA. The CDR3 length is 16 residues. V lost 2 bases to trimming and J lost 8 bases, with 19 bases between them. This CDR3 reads CASSLKVGSGIDIQYF. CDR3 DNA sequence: TGTGCCAGCAGCTTAAAGGTCGGCTCAGGGATTGACATTCAGTACTTC.

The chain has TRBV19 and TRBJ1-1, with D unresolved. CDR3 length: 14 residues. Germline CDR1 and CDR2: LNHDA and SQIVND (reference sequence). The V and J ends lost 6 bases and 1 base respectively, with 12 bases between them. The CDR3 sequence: CASRVLRENTEAFF. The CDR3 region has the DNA TGTGCCAGTAGGGTCCTTCGGGAGAACACTGAAGCTTTCTTT.

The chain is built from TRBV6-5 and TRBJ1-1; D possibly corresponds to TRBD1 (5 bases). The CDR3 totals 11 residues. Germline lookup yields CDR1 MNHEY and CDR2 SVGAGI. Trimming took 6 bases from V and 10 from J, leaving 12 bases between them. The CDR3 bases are TGTGCCAGCAGATCCCCCCAGGGAGCTTTCTTT. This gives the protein CASRSPQGAFF.

CDR3 DNA sequence: TGTGCCAGCAGCTCCTATTCCGGGGCCTACGAGCAGTACTTC. Encoded protein: CASSSYSGAYEQYF. V gene TRBV13 combines with J gene TRBJ2-7; a weak D match, TRBD2 (5 bases). Germline lookup yields CDR1 PRHDT and CDR2 FYEKMQ (reference sequence). The CDR3 is 14 residues long. Trimming took 4 bases from V and 2 from J, leaving 12 bases between them.

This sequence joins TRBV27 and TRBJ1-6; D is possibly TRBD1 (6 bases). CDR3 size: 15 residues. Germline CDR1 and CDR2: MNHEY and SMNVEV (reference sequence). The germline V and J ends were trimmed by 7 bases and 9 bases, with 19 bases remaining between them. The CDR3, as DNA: TGTGCCAGCACCCCTGCGGCAGGGGTAAGTTCACCCCTCCACTTT. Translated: CASTPAAGVSSPLHF.

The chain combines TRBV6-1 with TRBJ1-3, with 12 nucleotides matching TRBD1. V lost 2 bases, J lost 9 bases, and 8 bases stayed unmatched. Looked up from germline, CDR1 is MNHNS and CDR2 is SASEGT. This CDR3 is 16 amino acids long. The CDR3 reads CASSETGTGGGGTIYF. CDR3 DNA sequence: TGTGCCAGCAGTGAAACCGGGACAGGGGGCGGGGGCACCATATATTTT.

The CDR3 DNA sequence: TGCAGTGCTAGAGAAACCAGAGAGCAGTTCTTC. Protein: CSARETREQFF. The rearrangement links TRBV20-1 to TRBJ2-1, with D unresolved. This CDR3 has 11 amino acids. Germline lookup yields CDR1 DFQATT and CDR2 SNEGSKA (reference sequence). V lost 0 bases and J 10 bases, leaving 7 bases between the germline ends.

The CDR3 coding sequence is TGTGCCAGCAGCTTCGGGGACTACGAGCAGTACTTC. It codes for CASSFGDYEQYF. The chain uses TRBV7-9 and TRBJ2-7, with D perhaps TRBD2 (5 bases). This CDR3 region has 12 residues. Trimming cost V 3 bases and J 3 bases, with 6 bases left between them. Germline CDR1 reads SEHNR; CDR2 reads FQNEAQ (reference sequence).